Listed below are T cell receptor beta chains from one sample, sequenced in a study of shared clonotypes between healthy human individuals. Here immunoSEQ multiplex PCR was the method, and the copy in TCRdb shows in-frame clones only, minus some. Of approximately 640,000 clones listed, around 90% were seen once; the top ten hold 34%. The material sequenced was memory CD8+ T cells from PBMCs. The receptors originated from a man between 18 and 29 years old in good health. Some clones in this sample may be carry-over from other donors' samples. CDR3s include the opening cysteine and the closing phenylalanine or tryptophan. The order of the fields is clone size, V gene, D gene, J gene, CDR3 DNA, CDR3 protein. D genes are given only for firm matches. Not all rows give a size; the values are once, few, many and, for expanded clones, a class.

.	TRBV30	.	TRBJ1-5	TGTGCCTGGAGTCAGGGTCGGGGGCAGCCCCAGCATTTT	CAWSQGRGQPQHF
.	TRBV15	.	TRBJ1-5	TGTGCCACCAGCAGAGTCGCGAATCAGCCCCAGCATTTT	CATSRVANQPQHF
.	TRBV15	.	TRBJ2-1	TGTGCCACCAGCAAAGGCCTCGGAGATGAGGACAGCTCCTACAATGAGCAGTTCTTC	CATSKGLGDEDSSYNEQFF
.	TRBV13	.	TRBJ2-7	TGTGCCAGCACCGATACTCCCTACGAGCAGTACTTC	CASTDTPYEQYF
.	TRBV19	.	TRBJ1-2	TGTGCCAGTAGTATCCGGCCAGATACTAACTATGGCTACACCTTC	CASSIRPDTNYGYTF
.	TRBV6-5	.	TRBJ1-1	TGTGCCAGCAGTCCCACAGGGAACACTGAAGCTTTCTTT	CASSPTGNTEAFF
.	TRBV19	.	TRBJ2-2	TGTGCCAGTAGTATCTTACAGCGGGTCTTCTCCGGGGAGCTGTTTTTT	CASSILQRVFSGELFF
.	TRBV29-1	.	TRBJ2-7	TGCAGCGTTGTGGGGCTAGCAGGGTCCTACGAGCAGTACTTC	CSVVGLAGSYEQYF
few	TRBV6-5	.	TRBJ2-7	TGTGCCAGCAGCCCCGGGGGATTTGCCGAGCAGTACTTC	CASSPGGFAEQYF
.	TRBV5-6	TRBD2	TRBJ2-1	TGTGCCAGCAGCCTCCGACTAGCGGCCTACAATGAGCAGTTCTTC	CASSLRLAAYNEQFF
.	TRBV19	TRBD2	TRBJ2-1	TGTGCCAGTAGTATAGAACGGACTAGCACGAATGAGCAGTTCTTC	CASSIERTSTNEQFF
.	TRBV28	.	TRBJ2-7	TGTGCCAGCAGCCCGGCCAGGGACCACGAGCAGTACTTC	CASSPARDHEQYF
.	TRBV28	.	TRBJ2-7	TGTGCCAGCAGCCGAAGCGGAAGCTCCTACGAGCAGTACTTC	CASSRSGSSYEQYF
once	TRBV9	TRBD1	TRBJ1-1	TGTGCCAGCGGGGGGACAGAGAACACTGAAGCTTTCTTT	CASGGTENTEAFF
.	TRBV19	TRBD1	TRBJ2-7	TGTGCCAGTAGTGGGAGACAGGGGTCCTACGAGCAGTACTTC	CASSGRQGSYEQYF
.	TRBV7-8	.	TRBJ2-7	TGTGCCAGCAGCCCCGAGGTCTACGAGCAGTACTTC	CASSPEVYEQYF
.	TRBV7-9	.	TRBJ1-2	TGTGCCAGCAGCCACCTAGGAGTTAACTATGGCTACACCTTC	CASSHLGVNYGYTF
.	TRBV6-5	.	TRBJ2-7	TGTGCCAGCAACCAACCTCCGGGACTTCCATACGAGCAGTACTTC	CASNQPPGLPYEQYF
.	TRBV6-1	.	TRBJ2-5	TGTGCCAGCAGTGAATGGGGGGAGGAAGCGCAGACCCAGTACTTC	CASSEWGEEAQTQYF
.	TRBV4-1	TRBD1	TRBJ2-3	TGCGCCAGCAGCCCCAAGCTCGGACAGGGTGGCCCAGATACGCAGTATTTT	CASSPKLGQGGPDTQYF
.	TRBV27	.	TRBJ2-1	TGTGCCAGCAGTTTATGGGGGTTGAGCACCTACAATGAGCAGTTCTTC	CASSLWGLSTYNEQFF
.	TRBV9	TRBD1	TRBJ2-3	TGTGCCAGCAGCCGTTTTTGGGCAACAGGGGGCACAGATACGCAGTATTTT	CASSRFWATGGTDTQYF
.	TRBV11-2	TRBD1	TRBJ1-6	TGTGCCAGCAATCTGCGACAGGGATGGTCACCCCTCCACTTT	CASNLRQGWSPLHF
.	TRBV4-1	.	TRBJ1-5	TGCGCCAGCAGCCAACTCCCCGGGACCAATCAGCCCCAGCATTTT	CASSQLPGTNQPQHF
once	TRBV27	.	TRBJ2-7	TGTGCCAGCAGCCCGAACCACTACGAGCAGTACTTC	CASSPNHYEQYF